Shown below are 16 T cell receptor beta chains from a single sample sequenced in a study of blood T cells in healthy people across ages. A J-beta primer mix and a sample-barcoded 5' primer were used in a second PCR of roughly 6 to 11 cycles. TCRdb fed the 5' RACE reads into MiXCR, producing one record per CDR3 protein. The sample records about 640,000 distinct CDR3 sequences, approximately 40% being singletons. Material for sequencing was blood. The receptors derive from a man at least 80 years old in good health.

V gene TRBV4-1 combines with J gene TRBJ2-4, with 8 bases fitting TRBD1. Unmatched junction bases numbered 17, after V lost 6 bases and J lost 13 bases. CDR3 length: 15 residues. Germline values: CDR1 MGHRA, CDR2 YSYEKL. Here the CDR3 DNA reads TGCGCCAGCAGTCGGGGGACAGGTCCTGTTGTGAAGCAGTACTTC. Amino acid sequence: CASSRGTGPVVKQYF.

This clonotype was counted many times. This chain connects TRBV6-6 to TRBJ2-6, with D hard to call. V lost 2 bases and J 0 bases, leaving 2 bases between the germline ends. CDR3 length: 14 amino acids. Germline loops: CDR1 MNHNY, CDR2 SVGAGI (reference sequence). CDR3 region: CASSYSSGANVLTF. The CDR3 DNA reads TGTGCCAGCAGTTACAGCTCTGGGGCCAACGTCCTGACTTTC.

This clonotype showed up just a few times. The chain recombines TRBV6-2 or TRBV6-3 with TRBJ2-4, with TRBD2 matching over 10 bases. Germline CDR1 reads MNHEY; CDR2 reads SVGEGT. Trimming took 7 bases from V and 14 from J; bases not matched to a gene: 14. This CDR3 comprises 14 residues. The CDR3 is CASTVAGGMSSEYF. The CDR3 bases are TGTGCCAGCACCGTAGCGGGAGGAATGAGTTCGGAGTACTTC.

This clonotype occurred a few times. The chain couples TRBV5-1 to TRBJ2-1; 8 positions agree with TRBD1. Trimming took 3 bases from V and 9 from J; bases not matched to a gene: 14. CDR3 length: 16 amino acids. The germline V gene encodes CDR1 SGHRS and CDR2 YFSETQ. The chain's CDR3 is CASSSNPGQARGEQFF. The CDR3 nucleotides are TGCGCCAGCAGCTCCAACCCGGGACAGGCACGGGGTGAGCAGTTCTTC.

This clonotype occurred a few times. This chain joins TRBV6-2 or TRBV6-3 and TRBJ2-3; TRBD1 might be the D (7 bases). The V gene's germline CDR1 is MNHEY and CDR2 SVGEGT. This CDR3 has 15 amino acids. Trimming removed 7 bases at V and 1 base at J, with 15 bases between. The CDR3 DNA reads TGTGCCAGCACCGACCCCAGGGGGGGCACAGATACGCAGTATTTT. This encodes CASTDPRGGTDTQYF.

This clonotype was counted ten times or more. J is TRBJ2-1 and V is TRBV7-6, with D tentatively TRBD2 (5 bases). This CDR3 is 14 amino acids long. Trimming cost V 1 base and J 5 bases, with 9 bases left between them. Per the germline V gene, CDR1 is SGHVS and CDR2 is FNYEAQ. The CDR3: CASSLDYGDNEQFF. The CDR3 coding sequence is TGTGCCAGCAGCTTAGATTACGGGGACAATGAGCAGTTCTTC.

Notes on this clonotype: The junction departs from germline at one end; a sequencing error may be responsible. V usage is TRBV7-8 and J usage is TRBJ2-3; 12 nucleotides agree with TRBD1. Germline V lookup: CDR1 SGHVS, CDR2 FQNEAQ. The CDR3 runs to 20 residues. CDR3 nucleotides: TGTGCCAGCAGCTTAGCGTACCTCTTTGGGGGACAGGGGGCAATAGATACGCGGTATTTT. Translating it yields CASSLAYLFGGQGAIDTRYF. Complete variable domain (other parts from reference TRBV7-8 and TRBJ2-3): GAGVSQSPRYKVAKRGQDVALRCDPISGHVSLFWYQQALGQGPEFLTYFQNEAQLDKSGLPSDRFFAERPEGSVSTLKIQRTQQEDSAVYLCASSLAYLFGGQGAIDTRYFGPGTRLTVL.

The genes are TRBV6-2 or TRBV6-3 and TRBJ2-1; 8 nucleotides agree with TRBD2. CDR1 is MNHEY and CDR2 is SVGEGT in the germline V gene. Trimming took 0 bases from V and 7 from J; bases not matched to a gene: 8. This CDR3 contains 16 residues. Written as DNA, the CDR3 is TGTGCCAGCAGTTACTCGAGCGGCGGGGGGAAAAATGAGCAGTTCTTC. This codes for CASSYSSGGGKNEQFF.

This clonotype was seen more than once but under ten times. This chain joins TRBV27 and TRBJ2-1; D remains unclear. Germline V gene lookup returns CDR1 MNHEY and CDR2 SMNVEV (reference sequence). Deletions cut 2 bases from V and 1 base from J, with 9 bases between. This CDR3 has 15 residues. CDR3 protein: CASSLRLTSYNEQFF. The CDR3 DNA is TGTGCCAGCAGTTTACGACTGACATCCTACAATGAGCAGTTCTTC.

V gene TRBV7-2 combines with J gene TRBJ2-5; TRBD2 aligns across 9 bases. This CDR3 has 15 residues. Germline trimming cut 6 bases from V and 5 bases from J; bases unmatched to any gene: 10. Germline V CDR1 and CDR2: SGHTA, FQGNSA. The CDR3 is CASRPRGGALETQYF. For the CDR3, the DNA is TGTGCCAGCAGACCACGCGGGGGGGCCTTGGAGACCCAGTACTTC.

This clonotype was detected only a few times. The chain joins TRBV5-5 to TRBJ1-6; D may be TRBD1 (6 bases). V lost 4 bases and J 5 bases, leaving 13 bases between the germline ends. The CDR3 has 15 residues. CDR1 is SGHKS, CDR2 YYEKEE, per germline (reference sequence). CDR3 amino acids: CASSNGQRDNSPLHF. DNA of the CDR3: TGTGCCAGCAGCAACGGACAGAGAGATAATTCACCCCTCCACTTT.

This clonotype was picked up one time. The gene calls are TRBV7-2 and TRBJ2-7; 9 bases map to TRBD2. The CDR3 consists of 17 residues. The ends lost 4 bases at V and 3 bases at J; junction bases unmatched: 13. Per the germline V gene, CDR1 is SGHTA and CDR2 is FQGNSA. CDR3 sequence reads: CASSSGSGRSTGYEQYF. The CDR3 nucleotides are TGTGCCAGCAGCTCCGGGAGCGGGAGGTCCACCGGCTACGAGCAGTACTTC.

This clonotype was seen ten or more times. The V call is TRBV29-1, the J call TRBJ2-1; 10 bases match TRBD1. The J segment lost 5 bases and the V segment lost 6 bases, leaving 7 bases of the junction unmatched. The germline V gene encodes CDR1 SQVTM and CDR2 ANQGSEA. The CDR3 extends over 14 amino acids. CDR3 region: CSVDRGQIDNEQFF. The DNA of the CDR3 is TGCAGCGTAGACAGGGGGCAAATCGACAATGAGCAGTTCTTC.

The chain couples TRBV28 to TRBJ2-1, with 10 positions matching TRBD2. The CDR3 has 16 residues. The J segment lost 10 bases and the V segment lost 5 bases, leaving 14 bases of the junction unmatched. Germline V gives CDR1 MDHEN, CDR2 SYDVKM. CDR3: CASSPSGSGEIGEQFF. CDR3 DNA sequence: TGTGCCAGCAGTCCTAGCGGGAGTGGAGAGATAGGAGAGCAGTTCTTC.

The chain combines TRBV28 with TRBJ2-6; no reliable D call. This CDR3 region has 16 residues. Germline V gives CDR1 MDHEN, CDR2 SYDVKM. Trimming cost V 2 bases and J 0 bases, with 8 bases left between them. CDR3 coding DNA: TGTGCCAGCAGTTTAGGAAGGTTCTCTGGGGCCAACGTCCTGACTTTC. Its protein is CASSLGRFSGANVLTF. Full variable domain (outside the CDR3, taken from reference TRBV28 and TRBJ2-6): DVKVTQSSRYLVKRTGEKVFLECVQDMDHENMFWYRQDPGLGLRLIYFSYDVKMKEKGDIPEGYSVSREKKERFSLILESASTNQTSMYLCASSLGRFSGANVLTFGAGSRLTVL.

This clonotype has just a few counts. The chain is built from TRBV12-3 or TRBV12-4 and TRBJ2-3, with 11 bases fitting TRBD2. The ends lost 4 bases at V and 1 base at J; junction bases unmatched: 7. There are 17 residues in the CDR3. In DNA form, the CDR3 reads TGTGCCAGCAGTTCACTACTAGCGGGGGAGGGCACAGATACGCAGTATTTT. Translating gives CASSSLLAGEGTDTQYF.